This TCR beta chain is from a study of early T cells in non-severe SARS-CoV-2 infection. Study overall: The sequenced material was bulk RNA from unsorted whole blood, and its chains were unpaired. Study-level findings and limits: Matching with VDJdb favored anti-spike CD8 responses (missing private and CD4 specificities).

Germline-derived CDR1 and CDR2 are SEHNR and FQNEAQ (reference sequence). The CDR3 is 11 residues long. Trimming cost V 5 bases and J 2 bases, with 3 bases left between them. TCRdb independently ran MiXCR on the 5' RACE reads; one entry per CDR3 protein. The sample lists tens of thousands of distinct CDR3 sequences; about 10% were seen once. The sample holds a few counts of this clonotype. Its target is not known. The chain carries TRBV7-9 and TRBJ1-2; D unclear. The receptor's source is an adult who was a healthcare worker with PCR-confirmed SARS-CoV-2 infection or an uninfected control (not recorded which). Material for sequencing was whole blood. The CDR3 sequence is CASSANYGYTF. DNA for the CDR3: TGTGCCAGCAGCGCCAACTATGGCTACACCTTC.